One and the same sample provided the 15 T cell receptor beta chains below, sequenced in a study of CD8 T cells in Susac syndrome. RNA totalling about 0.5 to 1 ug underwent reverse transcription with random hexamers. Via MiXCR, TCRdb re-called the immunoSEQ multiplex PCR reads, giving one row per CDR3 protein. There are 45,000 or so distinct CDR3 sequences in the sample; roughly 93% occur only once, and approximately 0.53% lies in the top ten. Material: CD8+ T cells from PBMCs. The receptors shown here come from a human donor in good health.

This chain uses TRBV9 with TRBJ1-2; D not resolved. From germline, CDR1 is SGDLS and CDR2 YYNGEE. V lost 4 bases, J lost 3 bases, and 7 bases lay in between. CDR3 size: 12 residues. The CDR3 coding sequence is TGTGCCAGCAGCCCCGCAGACTATGGCTACACCTTC. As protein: CASSPADYGYTF.

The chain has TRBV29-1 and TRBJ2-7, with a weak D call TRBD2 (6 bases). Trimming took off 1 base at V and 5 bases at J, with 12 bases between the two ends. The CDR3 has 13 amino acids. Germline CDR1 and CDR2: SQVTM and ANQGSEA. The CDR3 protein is CSVEGEVRHEQYF. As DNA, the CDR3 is TGCAGCGTTGAAGGGGAGGTCAGACACGAGCAGTACTTC.

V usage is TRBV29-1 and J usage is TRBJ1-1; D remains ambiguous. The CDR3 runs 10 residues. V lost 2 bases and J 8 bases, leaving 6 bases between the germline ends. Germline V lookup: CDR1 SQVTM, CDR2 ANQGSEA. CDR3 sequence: CSVEYGEAFF. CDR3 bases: TGCAGCGTTGAATATGGGGAAGCTTTCTTT.

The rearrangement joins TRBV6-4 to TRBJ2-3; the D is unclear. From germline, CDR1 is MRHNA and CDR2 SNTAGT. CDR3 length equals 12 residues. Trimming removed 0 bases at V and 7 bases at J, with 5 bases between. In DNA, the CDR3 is TGTGCCAGCAGTGACTCGACATATACGCAGTATTTT. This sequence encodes CASSDSTYTQYF.

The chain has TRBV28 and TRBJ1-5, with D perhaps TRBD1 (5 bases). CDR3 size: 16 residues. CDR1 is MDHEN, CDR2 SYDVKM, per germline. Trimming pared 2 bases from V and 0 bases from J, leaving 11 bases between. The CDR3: CASSLDRGDSNQPQHF. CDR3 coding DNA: TGTGCCAGCAGTTTAGATCGGGGGGATAGCAATCAGCCCCAGCATTTT.

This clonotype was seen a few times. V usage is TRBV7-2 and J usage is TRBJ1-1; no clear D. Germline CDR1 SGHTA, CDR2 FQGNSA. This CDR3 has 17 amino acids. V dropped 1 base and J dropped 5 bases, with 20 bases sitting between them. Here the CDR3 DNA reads TGTGCCAGCAGCTTAGTTAACAGTCTGTGGAGTAGGACTGAAGCTTTCTTT. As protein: CASSLVNSLWSRTEAFF.

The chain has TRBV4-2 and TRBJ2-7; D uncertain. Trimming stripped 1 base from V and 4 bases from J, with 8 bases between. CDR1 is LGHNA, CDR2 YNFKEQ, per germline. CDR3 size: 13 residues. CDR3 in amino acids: CASSQARSYEQYF. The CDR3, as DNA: TGTGCCAGCAGCCAAGCCAGGTCGTACGAGCAGTACTTC.

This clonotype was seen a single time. CDR3 loop: CASSPHGQGNSYEQYF. The CDR3 coding sequence is TGTGCCAGCAGTCCCCACGGACAGGGCAATTCCTACGAGCAGTACTTC. The chain employs TRBV27 and TRBJ2-7, with 8 bases identical to TRBD1. The CDR3 runs to 16 residues. With 5 bases clipped from V and 1 base from J, the junction kept 10 bases outside the gene matches. Germline lookup yields CDR1 MNHEY and CDR2 SMNVEV (reference sequence).

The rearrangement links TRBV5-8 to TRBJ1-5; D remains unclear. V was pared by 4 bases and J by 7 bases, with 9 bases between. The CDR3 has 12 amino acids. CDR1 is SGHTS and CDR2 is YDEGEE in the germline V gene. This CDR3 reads CASSPRAQPQHF. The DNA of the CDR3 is TGTGCCAGCAGCCCCCGGGCACAGCCCCAGCATTTT.

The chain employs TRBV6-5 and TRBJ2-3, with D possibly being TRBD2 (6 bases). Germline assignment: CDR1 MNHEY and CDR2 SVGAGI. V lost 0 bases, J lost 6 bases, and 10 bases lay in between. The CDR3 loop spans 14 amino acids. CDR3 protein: CASSYSGTVDTQYF. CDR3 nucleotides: TGTGCCAGCAGTTACTCCGGGACTGTCGATACGCAGTATTTT.

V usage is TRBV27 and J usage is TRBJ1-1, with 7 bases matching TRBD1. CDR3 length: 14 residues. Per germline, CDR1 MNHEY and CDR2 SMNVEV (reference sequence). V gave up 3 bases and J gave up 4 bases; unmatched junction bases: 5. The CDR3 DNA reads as TGTGCCAGCAGTTTGAACAGGGGAGGCACTGAAGCTTTCTTT. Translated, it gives CASSLNRGGTEAFF.

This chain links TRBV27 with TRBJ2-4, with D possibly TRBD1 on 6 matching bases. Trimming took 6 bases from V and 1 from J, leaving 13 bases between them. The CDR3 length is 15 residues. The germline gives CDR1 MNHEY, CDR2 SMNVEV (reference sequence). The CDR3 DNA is TGTGCCAGCAGCGGGGTAGGGGGTGCCAAAAACATTCAGTACTTC. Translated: CASSGVGGAKNIQYF.

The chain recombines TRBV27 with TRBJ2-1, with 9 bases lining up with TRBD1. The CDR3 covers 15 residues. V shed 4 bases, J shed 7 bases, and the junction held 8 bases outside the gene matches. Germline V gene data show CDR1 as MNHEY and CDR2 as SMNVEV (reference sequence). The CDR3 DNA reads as TGTGCCAGCAGTTCTCCGGGACAGGGTAGAAATGAGCAGTTCTTC. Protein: CASSSPGQGRNEQFF.

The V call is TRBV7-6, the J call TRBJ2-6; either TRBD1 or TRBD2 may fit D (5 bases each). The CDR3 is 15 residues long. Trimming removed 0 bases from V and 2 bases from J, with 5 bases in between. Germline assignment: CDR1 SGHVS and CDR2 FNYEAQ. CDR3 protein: CASSLAGAGANVLTF. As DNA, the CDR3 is TGTGCCAGCAGCTTAGCGGGGGCTGGGGCCAACGTCCTGACTTTC.

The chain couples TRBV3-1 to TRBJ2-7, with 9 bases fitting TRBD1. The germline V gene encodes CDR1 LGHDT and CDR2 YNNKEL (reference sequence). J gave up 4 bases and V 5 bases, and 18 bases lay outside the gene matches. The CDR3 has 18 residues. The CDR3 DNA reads TGTGCCAGCAGCGGGCGGGGACAGGGTCATCCCTACCCTTACGAGCAGTACTTC. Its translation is CASSGRGQGHPYPYEQYF.